This T cell receptor (beta chain) was retrieved from a study of blood T cell repertoires in COVID-19. Study background: Material from acute and convalescent COVID-19 was sourced from the United States, Italy and Spain. PBMCs, B-cell-depleted T cells, or T cells were the source of the cDNA or gDNA that made up the material.

With 3 bases clipped from V and 6 bases from J, the junction kept 6 bases outside the gene matches. CDR1 is SGHRS and CDR2 is YFSETQ in the germline V gene. The CDR3 loop spans 14 amino acids. Per the original methods: Quantification of nucleated cells was approximated via reference gene primer amplification. Clones were sequenced by immunoSEQ multiplex PCR, and TCRdb holds only the in-frame ones, with some missing. The V and J calls and clone size are taken from that table; D and trimming were inferred from the DNA. The repertoire holds just over 15,000 clones, approximately 90% seen once, with 52% in the top ten.

V and J are TRBV5-1 and TRBJ2-1; 7 positions agree with TRBD1. The receptor's source is a man in his sixties with acute or convalescent COVID-19. Sequenced: peripheral blood. In DNA form, the CDR3 reads TGCGCCAGCAGCTCTCCGGGACAGTTCAATGAGCAGTTCTTC. Encoded protein: CASSSPGQFNEQFF.